This T cell receptor beta chain was captured in a study of CD8+CD57+ T cells in acquired aplastic anemia. The template for TCR beta VDJ and CDR3 sequence profiling was genomic DNA. From the reads, TCRdb called clonotypes with MiXCR, one entry per CDR3 protein. The sample has about 270,000 distinct CDR3 sequences, 45% to 70% seen once. The V gene's germline CDR1 is SGHTA and CDR2 FQGNSA. After removal of 7 bases from V and 8 bases from J, the junction contained 7 bases not matched to a gene. CDR3 length equals 13 residues. This rearrangement joins TRBV7-2 to TRBJ1-4, with 7 bases matching TRBD1. Input material: sorted CD4+, CD8+, or CD8+CD57+ T cells (not recorded which) from PBMCs. The receptor was derived from a human donor with severe aplastic anemia or a healthy control (not recorded which). The CDR3 region has the DNA TGTGCCAGCAACCGGGACAGAAAAGAAAAACTGTTTTTT. Its protein product is CASNRDRKEKLFF.